Following are 22 T cell receptor beta chains from one sample sequenced in a study of regulatory T cells in long-lasting Graves disease. As for time point: newly diagnosed GD, antithyroid drugs for less than 3 months. PBMC-derived RNA was used for the TCR library. Arm-PCR with iRepertoire HTBI primers amplified the CDR3 regions for these TCR beta libraries. TCRdb itself ran the multiplex PCR reads through MiXCR, one entry per CDR3 protein. Of under 300,000 distinct CDR3 sequences in the sample, 15% to 20% were seen once. These data were also reused for a study on T cells in Graves' hyperthyroidism and ophthalmopathy.

Here the sequenced sample was peripheral blood mononuclear cells (PBMCs), taken at new diagnosis, from a patient treated with antithyroid drugs. The source is a woman aged 25 to 39 with Graves disease.

This clonotype was counted at least ten times. The chain joins TRBV5-1 to TRBJ2-7; D may correspond to TRBD1 or TRBD2 (5 bases each). V lost 4 bases to trimming and J lost 5 bases, with 16 bases between them. The CDR3 totals 14 residues. CDR1 and CDR2 (germline): SGHRS, YFSETQ. The CDR3 sequence: CASSPIGAVDEQYF. The CDR3 nucleotides read TGCGCCAGCAGCCCGATCGGGGCGGTCGACGAGCAGTACTTC.

At least ten counts were recorded for this clonotype. The CDR3 sequence: CASSLLHGPSNEQFF. The CDR3 nucleotides read TGTGCCAGCAGTCTCCTTCATGGACCCTCCAATGAGCAGTTCTTC. The chain combines TRBV6-1 with TRBJ2-1, with D uncertain. The V end was cut by 5 bases, the J end by 6 bases, with 17 bases between. In germline, CDR1 is MNHNS, CDR2 SASEGT. The CDR3 loop spans 15 amino acids.

This clonotype was picked up many times. The chain couples TRBV3-1 to TRBJ2-1; possibly TRBD2 for D (6 bases). V lost 4 bases and J lost 8, with 18 bases in between. The CDR3 extends over 15 amino acids. Germline V gene sequence: CDR1 LGHDT, CDR2 YNNKEL (reference sequence). The CDR3 region is CASSLGDSTWHEQFF. CDR3 coding DNA: TGTGCCAGCAGCCTGGGGGACTCTACTTGGCATGAGCAGTTCTTC.

This clonotype has a count of ten or more. The rearrangement uses TRBV4-1 and TRBJ1-2, with D maybe TRBD1 (5 bases). Trimming cost V 5 bases and J 7 bases, with 17 bases left between them. CDR1 MGHRA and CDR2 YSYEKL come from the germline V gene. The CDR3 spans 14 residues. The CDR3 reads CASSSNRDGAGYTF. DNA of the CDR3: TGCGCCAGCAGCTCTAACCGGGACGGTGCTGGCTACACCTTC.

This clonotype was observed many times. The chain links TRBV7-6 to TRBJ1-6; D is unresolved. Germline V gene data show CDR1 as SGHVS and CDR2 as FNYEAQ. The CDR3 totals 13 residues. V lost 3 bases and J lost 10, with 10 bases in between. DNA for the CDR3: TGTGCCAGCAGCTTGATGGGAAAATCACCCCTCCACTTT. Its translation: CASSLMGKSPLHF.

The V gene is TRBV7-2, the J gene TRBJ2-7; tentatively, D is TRBD1 (6 bases). CDR3 size: 16 residues. Germline V gene data show CDR1 as SGHTA and CDR2 as FQGNSA. The V and J ends lost 5 bases and 3 bases respectively, with 20 bases between them. The DNA for the CDR3 is TGTGCCAGCAGCCCCTACAGGGTTTCAAGCCTCTACGAGCAGTACTTC. Amino acid sequence: CASSPYRVSSLYEQYF.

The V and J genes are TRBV5-4 and TRBJ1-1; 7 nucleotides line up with TRBD1. The length of the CDR3 is 15 residues. The germline CDR1 and CDR2 sequences are SGHNT and YYREEE (reference sequence). With V trimmed by 4 bases and J by 4 bases, 10 bases remained unmatched. For the CDR3, the DNA is TGTGCCAGCAGCCGTGAGGGGGCAGGGGGCACTGAAGCTTTCTTT. It codes for CASSREGAGGTEAFF.

The V gene is TRBV6-1, the J gene TRBJ1-6; D is undetermined. V lost 6 bases to trimming and J lost 5 bases, with 8 bases between them. CDR1 is MNHNS and CDR2 is SASEGT in the germline V gene. The CDR3 sequence is 13 residues long. The CDR3 protein is CASSSIDNSPLHF. In DNA, the CDR3 is TGTGCCAGCAGCAGTATCGATAATTCACCCCTCCACTTT.

This chain connects TRBV5-8 to TRBJ2-3; 8 bases are a match to TRBD1. The DNA end is more similar to TRBJ2-5, so the J call may be wrong. Germline V gene data show CDR1 as SGHTS and CDR2 as YDEGEE. The CDR3 sequence is 16 residues long. CDR3 DNA: TGTGCCAGCAGTTCAGGGGGCACTAGTATTGGAGAGACCCAGTACTTC. Encoded protein: CASSSGGTSIGETQYF.

This clonotype was recorded many times. The rearrangement links TRBV20-1 to TRBJ2-7, with D uncertain. The CDR3 spans 13 residues. The V end was cut by 4 bases, the J end by 3 bases, with 13 bases between. Germline V lookup: CDR1 DFQATT, CDR2 SNEGSKA (reference sequence). CDR3 coding DNA: TGCAGTGCTATTGCCCAGGCCGACTACGAGCAGTACTTC. Protein product: CSAIAQADYEQYF.

This clonotype was seen more than once but under ten times. A much larger clone sits a single nucleotide away, making a read error possible. This chain joins TRBV6-2 or TRBV6-3 and TRBJ2-5, with 8 bases matching TRBD1. The J call is in doubt because the DNA end fits TRBJ2-1 better. The CDR3 loop spans 13 amino acids. Looked up from germline, CDR1 is MNHEY and CDR2 is SVGEGT. CDR3 sequence (DNA): TGTGGCAGCAGATCACCTCCGGGACAGGTACAGTTCTTC. The encoded protein is CGSRSPPGQVQFF.

Many counts were recorded for this clonotype. This chain connects TRBV20-1 to TRBJ1-5; the D is unclear. Germline loops: CDR1 DFQATT, CDR2 SNEGSKA (reference sequence). The V gene lost 3 bases and the J gene lost 0 bases, with 6 bases spanning the gap. The CDR3 runs 13 residues. The CDR3 nucleotides read TGCAGTGCTAGTGGGAATAGCAATCAGCCCCAGCATTTT. Translation gives CSASGNSNQPQHF.

This clonotype was recorded at least ten times. The chain uses TRBV7-6 and TRBJ1-6; 10 bases line up with TRBD1. Germline CDR1 is SGHVS and CDR2 is FNYEAQ. J lost 10 bases, V lost 3 bases, and 12 bases had no gene match. The CDR3 is made up of 17 amino acids. The CDR3 DNA follows: TGTGCCAGCAGCTTGGGGAGAGGGGGACAGGGGTACTCACCCCTCCACTTT. Translation: CASSLGRGGQGYSPLHF.

This clonotype was detected a few times. V gene TRBV27 combines with J gene TRBJ2-2, with 8 positions matching TRBD1. CDR1 is MNHEY and CDR2 is SMNVEV in the germline V gene (reference sequence). Trimming removed 7 bases from V and 1 base from J; junction bases left unmatched: 20. This CDR3 has 20 residues. CDR3 region: CASIKGTGGLPLKNTGELFF. For the CDR3, the DNA is TGTGCCAGCATCAAAGGAACAGGGGGACTTCCCCTGAAGAACACCGGGGAGCTGTTTTTT.

This clonotype was counted many times. The chain has TRBV10-3 and TRBJ2-1; 7 bases map to TRBD2. The CDR3 is made up of 15 amino acids. CDR1 ENHRY and CDR2 SYGVKD come from the germline V gene. The V and J ends lost 1 base and 7 bases, in that order; junction bases with no gene match: 7. The CDR3 spells CAISEFLGGMNEQFF. The CDR3 nucleotides are TGTGCCATCAGTGAGTTTTTGGGGGGGATGAATGAGCAGTTCTTC.

Notes on this clonotype: A much larger clone is a single base away; this may be a read error. This chain joins TRBV6-1 and TRBJ1-1; 7 bases align to TRBD1. Germline values: CDR1 MNHNS, CDR2 SASEGT. The V gene end was trimmed by 8 bases and the J gene end by 0 bases; junction bases not matched to a gene: 9. This CDR3 spans 15 amino acids. CDR3 amino acids: CASGFSTGMNTEAFF. The DNA of the CDR3 is TGTGCCAGCGGCTTTTCGACAGGGATGAACACTGAAGCTTTCTTT.

Many counts were recorded for this clonotype. This sequence joins TRBV7-9 and TRBJ2-3; D unresolved. Germline lookup yields CDR1 SEHNR and CDR2 FQNEAQ (reference sequence). CDR3 size: 15 residues. V shed 8 bases and J shed 2 bases, with 17 bases lying between them. The CDR3 loop is CASAFKDGSTDTQYF. The CDR3 DNA reads TGTGCCAGCGCCTTTAAGGACGGTTCCACAGATACGCAGTATTTT.

This clonotype was seen at least ten times. The rearrangement links TRBV5-1 to TRBJ2-7, with D hard to call. CDR1 and CDR2 from the germline V gene are SGHRS and YFSETQ. V lost 1 base and J 0 bases, leaving 11 bases between the germline ends. This CDR3 is built from 15 residues. The CDR3 DNA is TGCGCCAGCAGCTTGATAACTTCCAACTCCTACGAGCAGTACTTC. This codes for CASSLITSNSYEQYF.

With regard to this clonotype: A read error may explain this, as a much larger clone is one base away. The DNA for the CDR3 is TGTGCCAGCTCATCGACAGGGGGCACCGAGGAGCTGTTTTTT. Translated: CASSSTGGTEELFF. This chain joins TRBV18 and TRBJ2-2, with 10 bases identical to TRBD1. Germline values: CDR1 KGHSH, CDR2 LQKENI. This CDR3 comprises 14 residues. The variable domain in full, with the rest retrieved from reference TRBV18 and TRBJ2-2, is NAGVMQNPRHLVRRRGQEARLRCSPMKGHSHVYWYRQLPEEGLKFMVYLQKENIIDESGMPKERFSAEFPKEGPSILRIQQVVRGDSAAYFCASSSTGGTEELFFGEGSRLTVL.

This clonotype showed up many times. J is TRBJ1-2 and V is TRBV5-1; 9 positions agree with TRBD1. This CDR3 has 14 amino acids. CDR1 SGHRS and CDR2 YFSETQ come from the germline V gene. The V gene end was trimmed by 4 bases and the J gene end by 8 bases; junction bases not matched to a gene: 9. The CDR3, as DNA: TGCGCCAGCAGCCCGGGACAGGGAGTTGACGGCTACACCTTC. It yields the protein CASSPGQGVDGYTF.

This clonotype has ten or more counts. The J gene is TRBJ2-5, the V gene TRBV5-1, with 7 nucleotides matching TRBD2. Trimming at V came to 2 bases and at J to 3 bases, leaving 7 bases not matched to a gene. The CDR3 totals 15 residues. Germline loops: CDR1 SGHRS, CDR2 YFSETQ. DNA of the CDR3: TGCGCCAGCAGCTTTAAGGGCAGCGGGGAAGAGACCCAGTACTTC. It codes for CASSFKGSGEETQYF.

This clonotype has at least ten counts. The V and J genes are TRBV9 and TRBJ1-1; possible D gene TRBD1, 5 bases. Trimming shortened V by 0 bases and J by 0 bases, and 9 bases separated the two germline ends. CDR3 size: 15 residues. The V gene's germline CDR1 is SGDLS and CDR2 YYNGEE. The CDR3 DNA is TGTGCCAGCAGCGTAGGGTCAGGGCTGAACACTGAAGCTTTCTTT. Translated: CASSVGSGLNTEAFF. The whole variable domain, filled in from reference TRBV9 and TRBJ1-1, reads DSGVTQTPKHLITATGQRVTLRCSPRSGDLSVYWYQQSLDQGLQFLIQYYNGEERAKGNILERFSAQQFPDLHSELNLSSLELGDSALYFCASSVGSGLNTEAFFGQGTRLTVV.